These T cell receptor beta chains were read from a single sample in a study of blood T cell repertoires in COVID-19. Assay: immunoSEQ multiplex PCR; the TCRdb copy retains only in-frame clones and omits some. Here the sample spans about 190,000 clones, 84% being singletons. The sequenced material came from peripheral blood. These receptors originate from a man aged 30-40 years with active or convalescent COVID-19. Both conserved end residues are part of each CDR3. The D gene is left open where the match is weak. Rows give clone size only sometimes, using once, few, many, or a class for an expanded clone.

size: NA
D: TRBD1
J: TRBJ1-5
V: TRBV2
CDR3: CASSPRDRDNQPQHF
DNA: TGTGCCAGCAGTCCCAGGGACAGGGACAATCAGCCCCAGCATTTT

size: NA
D: NA
J: TRBJ1-5
V: TRBV27
CDR3: CASSLYGTPLSNQPQHF
DNA: TGTGCCAGCAGTTTATATGGGACACCCTTAAGCAATCAGCCCCAGCATTTT

size: NA
D: TRBD1
J: TRBJ1-2
V: TRBV19
CDR3: CASRQQGASYGYTF
DNA: TGTGCCAGTAGACAACAGGGGGCTAGCTATGGCTACACCTTC

size: NA
D: TRBD1
J: TRBJ1-2
V: TRBV6-6
CDR3: CASSTTGVGDGYTF
DNA: TGTGCCAGCAGCACGACAGGGGTAGGGGATGGCTACACCTTC

size: NA
D: NA
J: TRBJ1-1
V: TRBV4-3
CDR3: CASSQDRGAGNTEAFF
DNA: TGCGCCAGCAGCCAAGATCGGGGGGCAGGGAACACTGAAGCTTTCTTT

size: many
D: TRBD1
J: TRBJ1-2
V: TRBV5-5
CDR3: CASSTRDRAFVGYTF
DNA: TGTGCCAGCAGCACCCGGGACAGGGCCTTCGTGGGCTACACCTTC

size: medium-sized
D: NA
J: TRBJ1-5
V: TRBV2
CDR3: CASSVPGINQPQHF
DNA: TGTGCCAGCAGTGTTCCAGGCATCAATCAGCCCCAGCATTTT

size: NA
D: TRBD2
J: TRBJ2-1
V: TRBV19
CDR3: CASSSSGSRYNEQFF
DNA: TGTGCCAGTAGTAGTAGCGGGAGTCGATACAATGAGCAGTTCTTC

size: NA
D: NA
J: TRBJ2-2
V: TRBV10-1
CDR3: CASSEARGTGELFF
DNA: TGCGCCAGCAGTGAAGCCAGGGGAACCGGGGAGCTGTTTTTT

size: NA
D: TRBD1
J: TRBJ1-5
V: TRBV10-3
CDR3: CAISEGQGGSQPQHF
DNA: TGTGCCATCAGTGAAGGACAGGGCGGCAGTCAGCCCCAGCATTTT

size: few
D: TRBD1
J: TRBJ2-2
V: TRBV4-1
CDR3: CASSQLTGGTGELFF
DNA: TGCGCCAGCAGCCAACTAACAGGGGGCACCGGGGAGCTGTTTTTT

size: NA
D: TRBD2
J: TRBJ2-7
V: TRBV7-6
CDR3: CASSLAGLAAYEQYF
DNA: TGTGCCAGCAGCTTAGCTGGACTAGCAGCCTACGAGCAGTACTTC

size: NA
D: TRBD2
J: TRBJ2-5
V: TRBV2
CDR3: CASRGLAGETQYF
DNA: TGTGCCAGCAGGGGACTAGCGGGGGAGACCCAGTACTTC

size: NA
D: TRBD1
J: TRBJ1-6
V: TRBV19
CDR3: CASTGTVNSPLHF
DNA: TGTGCCAGTACCGGGACAGTTAATTCACCCCTCCACTTT

size: NA
D: NA
J: TRBJ1-1
V: TRBV28
CDR3: CASSSTGSRNTEAFF
DNA: TGTGCCAGCAGTTCAACAGGGTCCCGGAACACTGAAGCTTTCTTT

size: NA
D: TRBD1
J: TRBJ1-4
V: TRBV5-6
CDR3: CASSRTGRNEKLFF
DNA: TGTGCCAGCAGCCGGACAGGCCGTAATGAAAAACTGTTTTTT

size: NA
D: TRBD1
J: TRBJ1-2
V: TRBV6-6
CDR3: CASKNRDRGQNYGYTF
DNA: TGTGCCAGCAAAAACCGGGACAGGGGGCAGAACTATGGCTACACCTTC

size: NA
D: TRBD2
J: TRBJ2-5
V: TRBV24-1
CDR3: CATSGASGSIETQYF
DNA: TGTGCCACCAGTGGGGCTAGCGGGAGTATAGAGACCCAGTACTTC

size: NA
D: NA
J: TRBJ1-2
V: TRBV28
CDR3: CASSLRGGGYTF
DNA: TGTGCCAGCAGTTTGAGGGGAGGGGGCTACACCTTC

size: NA
D: TRBD2
J: TRBJ2-1
V: TRBV19
CDR3: CASSIGLAGGRDEQFF
DNA: TGTGCCAGTAGTATAGGCCTAGCGGGAGGCAGGGATGAGCAGTTCTTC

size: once
D: NA
J: TRBJ2-3
V: TRBV6-5
CDR3: CASRRSVTPTDTQYF
DNA: TGTGCCAGCAGACGCTCAGTTACCCCCACAGATACGCAGTATTTT

size: NA
D: NA
J: TRBJ2-7
V: TRBV14
CDR3: CASSQDEGGYEQYF
DNA: TGTGCCAGCAGCCAAGACGAGGGCGGCTACGAGCAGTACTTC